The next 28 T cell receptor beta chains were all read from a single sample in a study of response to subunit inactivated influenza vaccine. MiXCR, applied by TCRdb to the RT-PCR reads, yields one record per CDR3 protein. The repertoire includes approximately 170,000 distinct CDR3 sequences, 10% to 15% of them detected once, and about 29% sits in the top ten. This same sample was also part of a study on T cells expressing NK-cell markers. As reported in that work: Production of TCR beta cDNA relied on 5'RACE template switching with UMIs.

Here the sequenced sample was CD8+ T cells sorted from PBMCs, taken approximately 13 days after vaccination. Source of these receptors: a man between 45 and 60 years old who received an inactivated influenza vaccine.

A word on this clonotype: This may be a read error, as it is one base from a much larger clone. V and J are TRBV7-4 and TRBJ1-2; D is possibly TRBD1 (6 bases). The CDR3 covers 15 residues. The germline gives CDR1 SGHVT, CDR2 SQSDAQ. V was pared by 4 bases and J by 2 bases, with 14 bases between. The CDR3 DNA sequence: TGTGCCAGCAGCTCCGGGACAACCCTCAACTATGGCTACACCTTC. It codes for CASSSGTTLNYGYTF.

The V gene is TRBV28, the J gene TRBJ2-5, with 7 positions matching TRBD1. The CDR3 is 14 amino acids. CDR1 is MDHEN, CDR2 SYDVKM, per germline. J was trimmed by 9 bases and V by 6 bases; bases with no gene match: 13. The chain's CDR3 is CASRPLAPTGSQYF. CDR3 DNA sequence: TGTGCCAGCAGACCCTTGGCCCCGACAGGGTCCCAGTACTTC.

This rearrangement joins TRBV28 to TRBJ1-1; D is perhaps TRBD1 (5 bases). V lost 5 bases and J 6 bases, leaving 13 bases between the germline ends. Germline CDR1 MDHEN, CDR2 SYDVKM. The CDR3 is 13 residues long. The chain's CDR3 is CASSPQGPPEAFF. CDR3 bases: TGTGCCAGCAGTCCTCAGGGCCCACCTGAAGCTTTCTTT.

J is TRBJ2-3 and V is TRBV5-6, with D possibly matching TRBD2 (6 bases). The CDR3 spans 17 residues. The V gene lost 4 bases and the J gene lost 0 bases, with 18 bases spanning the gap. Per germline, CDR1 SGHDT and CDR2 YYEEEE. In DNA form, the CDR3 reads TGTGCCAGCAGCCAGGCTGGACTAATAACTAGCACAGATACGCAGTATTTT. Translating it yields CASSQAGLITSTDTQYF.

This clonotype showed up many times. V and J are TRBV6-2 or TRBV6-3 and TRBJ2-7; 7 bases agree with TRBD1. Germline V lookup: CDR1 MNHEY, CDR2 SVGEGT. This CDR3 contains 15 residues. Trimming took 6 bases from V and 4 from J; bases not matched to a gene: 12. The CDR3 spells CASSPGTADYYEQYF. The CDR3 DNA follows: TGTGCCAGCAGCCCCGGGACAGCCGATTATTACGAGCAGTACTTC.

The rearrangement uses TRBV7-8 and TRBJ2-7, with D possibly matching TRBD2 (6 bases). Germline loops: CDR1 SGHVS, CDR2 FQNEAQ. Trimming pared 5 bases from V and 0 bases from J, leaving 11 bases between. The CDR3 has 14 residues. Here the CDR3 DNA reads TGTGCCAGCAGCCGGGGCGGGATCTCCTACGAGCAGTACTTC. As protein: CASSRGGISYEQYF.

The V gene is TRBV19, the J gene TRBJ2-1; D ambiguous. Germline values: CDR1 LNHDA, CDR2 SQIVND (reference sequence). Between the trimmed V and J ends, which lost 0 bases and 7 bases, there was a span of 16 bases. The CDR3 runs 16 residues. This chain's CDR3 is CASSIDSWVPGNEQFF. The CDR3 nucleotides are TGTGCCAGTAGTATAGATAGCTGGGTACCCGGGAATGAGCAGTTCTTC.

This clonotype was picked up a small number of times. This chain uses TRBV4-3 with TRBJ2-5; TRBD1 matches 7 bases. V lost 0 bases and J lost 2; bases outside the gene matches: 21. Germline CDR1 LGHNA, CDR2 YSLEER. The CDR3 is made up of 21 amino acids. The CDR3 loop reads CASSQDVPMPHRGWWQETQYF. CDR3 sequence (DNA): TGCGCCAGCAGCCAAGATGTCCCGATGCCCCACAGGGGTTGGTGGCAAGAGACCCAGTACTTC.

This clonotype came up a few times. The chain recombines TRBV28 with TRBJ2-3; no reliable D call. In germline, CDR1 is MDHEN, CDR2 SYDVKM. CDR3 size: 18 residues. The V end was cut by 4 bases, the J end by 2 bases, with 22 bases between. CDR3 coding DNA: TGTGCCAGCAGTTCCTCGCTAGAGACGGTTTCATTCACAGATACGCAGTATTTT. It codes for CASSSSLETVSFTDTQYF. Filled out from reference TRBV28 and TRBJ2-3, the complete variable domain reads DVKVTQSSRYLVKRTGEKVFLECVQDMDHENMFWYRQDPGLGLRLIYFSYDVKMKEKGDIPEGYSVSREKKERFSLILESASTNQTSMYLCASSSSLETVSFTDTQYFGPGTRLTVL.

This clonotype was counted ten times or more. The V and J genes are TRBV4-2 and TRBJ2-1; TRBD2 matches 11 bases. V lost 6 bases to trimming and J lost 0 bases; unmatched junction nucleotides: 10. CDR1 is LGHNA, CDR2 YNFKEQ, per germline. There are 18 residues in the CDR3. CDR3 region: CASSQRGLAEFSYNEQFF. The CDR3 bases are TGTGCCAGCAGTCAAAGGGGACTAGCGGAATTCTCCTACAATGAGCAGTTCTTC.

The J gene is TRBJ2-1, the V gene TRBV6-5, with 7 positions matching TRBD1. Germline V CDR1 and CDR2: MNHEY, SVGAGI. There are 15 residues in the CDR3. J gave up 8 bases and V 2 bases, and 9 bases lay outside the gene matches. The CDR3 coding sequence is TGTGCCAGCAGTTACCGGGACAGTTTATTCGATGAGCAGTTCTTC. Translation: CASSYRDSLFDEQFF.

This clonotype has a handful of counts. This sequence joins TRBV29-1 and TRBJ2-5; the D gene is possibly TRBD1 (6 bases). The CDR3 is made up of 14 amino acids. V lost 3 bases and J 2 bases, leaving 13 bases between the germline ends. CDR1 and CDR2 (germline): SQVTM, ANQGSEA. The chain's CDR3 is CSVDWARGQETQYF. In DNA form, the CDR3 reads TGCAGCGTTGATTGGGCTAGGGGGCAAGAGACCCAGTACTTC.

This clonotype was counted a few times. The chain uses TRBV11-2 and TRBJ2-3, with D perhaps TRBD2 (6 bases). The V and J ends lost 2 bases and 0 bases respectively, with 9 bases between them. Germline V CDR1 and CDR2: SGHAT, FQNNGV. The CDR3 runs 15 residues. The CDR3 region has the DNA TGTGCCAGCAGCTTACTCAGCGGGAGCACAGATACGCAGTATTTT. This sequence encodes CASSLLSGSTDTQYF.

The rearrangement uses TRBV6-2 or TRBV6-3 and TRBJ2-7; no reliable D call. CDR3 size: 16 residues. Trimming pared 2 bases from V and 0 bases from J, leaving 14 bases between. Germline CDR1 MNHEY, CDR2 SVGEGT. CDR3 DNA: TGTGCCAGCAGTTACGCTGGTGCGATGAACTCCTACGAGCAGTACTTC. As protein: CASSYAGAMNSYEQYF.

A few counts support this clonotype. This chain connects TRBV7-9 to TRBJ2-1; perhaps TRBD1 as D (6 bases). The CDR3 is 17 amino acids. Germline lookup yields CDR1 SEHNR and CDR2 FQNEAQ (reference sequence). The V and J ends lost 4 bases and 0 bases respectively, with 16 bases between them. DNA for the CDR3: TGTGCCAGCAGCTCCCTGGACAGAGGGAGCTCCTACAATGAGCAGTTCTTC. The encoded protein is CASSSLDRGSSYNEQFF.

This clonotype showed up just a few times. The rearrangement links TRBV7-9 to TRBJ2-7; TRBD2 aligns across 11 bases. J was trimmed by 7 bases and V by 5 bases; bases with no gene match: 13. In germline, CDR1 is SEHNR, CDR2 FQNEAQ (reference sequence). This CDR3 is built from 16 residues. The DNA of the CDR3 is TGTGCCAGCAGCCACCCTCCTAGCGGGGGGATCTGGGAGCAGTACTTC. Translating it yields CASSHPPSGGIWEQYF.

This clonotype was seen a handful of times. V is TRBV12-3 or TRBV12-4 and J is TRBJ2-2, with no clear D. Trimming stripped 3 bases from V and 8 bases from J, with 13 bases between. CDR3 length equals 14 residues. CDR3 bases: TGTGCCAGCAGTTTGAGTTCTCCGTGGGGGGAGCTGTTTTTT. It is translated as CASSLSSPWGELFF.

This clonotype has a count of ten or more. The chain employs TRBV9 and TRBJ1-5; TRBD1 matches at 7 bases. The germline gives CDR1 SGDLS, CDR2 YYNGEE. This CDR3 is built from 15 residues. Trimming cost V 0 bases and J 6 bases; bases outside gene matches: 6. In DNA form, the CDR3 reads TGTGCCAGCAGCGTAGATCAGGGGGGTGGTCAGCCCCAGCATTTT. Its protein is CASSVDQGGGQPQHF.

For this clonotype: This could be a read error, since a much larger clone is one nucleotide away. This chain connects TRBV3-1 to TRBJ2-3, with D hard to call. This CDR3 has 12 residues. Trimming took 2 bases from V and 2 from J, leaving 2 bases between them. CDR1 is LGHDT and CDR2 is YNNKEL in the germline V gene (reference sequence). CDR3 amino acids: CASSQHTDTQYF. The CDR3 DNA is TGTGCCAGCAGCCAACACACAGATACGCAGTATTTT.

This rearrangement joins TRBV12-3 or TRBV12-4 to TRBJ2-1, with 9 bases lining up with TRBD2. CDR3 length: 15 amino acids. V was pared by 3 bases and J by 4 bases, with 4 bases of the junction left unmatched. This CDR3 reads CASSFGLAGYNEQFF. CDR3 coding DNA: TGTGCCAGCAGTTTTGGCCTAGCGGGGTACAATGAGCAGTTCTTC.

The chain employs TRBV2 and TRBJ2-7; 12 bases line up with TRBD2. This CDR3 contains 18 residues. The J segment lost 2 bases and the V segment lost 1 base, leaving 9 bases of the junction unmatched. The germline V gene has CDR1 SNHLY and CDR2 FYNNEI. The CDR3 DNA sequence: TGTGCCAGCAGTGAAGGCGCTAGCGGGAGGGCCTCGACCTACGAGCAGTACTTC. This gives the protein CASSEGASGRASTYEQYF. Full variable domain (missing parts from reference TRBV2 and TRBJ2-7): EPEVTQTPSHQVTQMGQEVILRCVPISNHLYFYWYRQILGQKVEFLVSFYNNEISEKSEIFDDQFSVERPDGSNFTLKIRSTKLEDSAMYFCASSEGASGRASTYEQYFGPGTRLTVT.

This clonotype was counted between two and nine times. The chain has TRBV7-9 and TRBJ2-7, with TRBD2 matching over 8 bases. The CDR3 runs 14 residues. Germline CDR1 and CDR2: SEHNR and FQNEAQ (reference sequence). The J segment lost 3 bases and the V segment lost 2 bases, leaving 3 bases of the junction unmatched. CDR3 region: CASSLPGGFYEQYF. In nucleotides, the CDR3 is TGTGCCAGCAGCTTACCGGGAGGGTTCTACGAGCAGTACTTC.

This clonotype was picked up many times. The CDR3 DNA reads as TGTGCCAGCAGCTTGGGACTAGCGGGAGTTGCGAATACGCAGTATTTT. Protein product: CASSLGLAGVANTQYF. J is TRBJ2-3 and V is TRBV5-6, with 12 bases identical to TRBD2. V was clipped by 0 bases and J by 7 bases; unmatched bases: 6. The CDR3 runs 16 residues. Germline V lookup: CDR1 SGHDT, CDR2 YYEEEE. Supplemented by reference TRBV5-6 and TRBJ2-3, the full variable domain reads DAGVTQSPTHLIKTRGQQVTLRCSPKSGHDTVSWYQQALGQGPQFIFQYYEEEERQRGNFPDRFSGHQFPNYSSELNVNALLLGDSALYLCASSLGLAGVANTQYFGPGTRLTVL.

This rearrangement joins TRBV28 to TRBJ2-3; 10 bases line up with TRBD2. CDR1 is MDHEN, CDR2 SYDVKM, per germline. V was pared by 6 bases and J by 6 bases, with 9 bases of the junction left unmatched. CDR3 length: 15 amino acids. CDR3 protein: CASSPPGLASDTQYF. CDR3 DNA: TGTGCCAGCAGCCCTCCGGGACTAGCGTCGGATACGCAGTATTTT. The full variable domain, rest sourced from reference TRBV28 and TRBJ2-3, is DVKVTQSSRYLVKRTGEKVFLECVQDMDHENMFWYRQDPGLGLRLIYFSYDVKMKEKGDIPEGYSVSREKKERFSLILESASTNQTSMYLCASSPPGLASDTQYFGPGTRLTVL.

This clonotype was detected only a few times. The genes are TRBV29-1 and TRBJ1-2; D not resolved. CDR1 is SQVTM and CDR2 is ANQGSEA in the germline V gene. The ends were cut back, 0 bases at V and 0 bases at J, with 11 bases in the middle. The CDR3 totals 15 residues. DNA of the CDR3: TGCAGCGTTGAAGATCAAAATGGAGCTAACTATGGCTACACCTTC. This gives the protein CSVEDQNGANYGYTF. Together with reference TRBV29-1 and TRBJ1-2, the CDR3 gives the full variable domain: SAVISQKPSRDICQRGTSLTIQCQVDSQVTMMFWYRQQPGQSLTLIATANQGSEATYESGFVIDKFPISRPNLTFSTLTVSNMSPEDSSIYLCSVEDQNGANYGYTFGSGTRLTVV.

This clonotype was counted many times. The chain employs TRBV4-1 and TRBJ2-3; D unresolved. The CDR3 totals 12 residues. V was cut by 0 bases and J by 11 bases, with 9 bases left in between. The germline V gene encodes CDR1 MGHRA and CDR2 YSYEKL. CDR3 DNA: TGCGCCAGCAGCCAAGACCAGAGAATGCAGTATTTT. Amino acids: CASSQDQRMQYF.

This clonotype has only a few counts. The CDR3 is CASSPVPTAFSGNTIYF. The CDR3 coding sequence is TGTGCCAGCAGCCCAGTACCGACAGCCTTCTCTGGAAACACCATATATTTT. V and J are TRBV7-2 and TRBJ1-3; maybe TRBD1 (5 bases). This CDR3 spans 17 amino acids. Germline V gene sequence: CDR1 SGHTA, CDR2 FQGNSA. The V end lost 5 bases, the J end lost 0 bases, and 17 bases lay between the germline ends.

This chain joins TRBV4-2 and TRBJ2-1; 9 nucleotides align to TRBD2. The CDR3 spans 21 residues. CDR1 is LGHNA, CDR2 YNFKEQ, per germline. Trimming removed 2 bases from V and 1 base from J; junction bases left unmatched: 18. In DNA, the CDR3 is TGTGCCAGCAGCCAACCCGCGGGGGCGGGAGGGTTTGGGACTTCCTACAATGAGCAGTTCTTC. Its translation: CASSQPAGAGGFGTSYNEQFF.